This T cell receptor beta chain originates from a study of T cell responses to AZD1222 COVID-19 vaccine (dated by TCRdb to the early 2020s). Regarding the study in general: AZD1222 recipients given second doses at about 4 weeks or at about 12 weeks were pooled, since spike-specific TCR depth and breadth were not found to differ between the two schedules. A total of around 240 trial participants underwent TCR sequencing, of whom some 210 received two doses of AZD1222 and about 25 received two doses of the MenACWY control vaccine. Trial participants were enrolled into age subgroups of 18-55, 56-69 and 70-plus years, which contained 148, 28 and 57 TCR-sequenced participants, respectively.

The label giving this sample's time point can be read as: baseline before first vaccination. Samples from vaccinated people were obtained from the UK trials COV001 and COV002, which included a single-blind randomized controlled phase 2/3 trial of AZD1222 (ChAdOx1 nCoV-19) in healthy adults. Trial participant PBMC samples were collected at day 0 and day 28 after the second dose for TCRbeta chain sequencing. The CDR3 regions of human TCRbeta chains were analyzed by immunosequencing. Turning to the authors' computational methods: Repertoire TCRs were checked for matches against a reference library of SARS-CoV-2-specific TCRs that had been generated using the MIRA antigen-specificity platform. Breadth was defined as the fraction of unique TCRs that were SARS-CoV-2-associated. Depth was defined as the fraction of total T cells that were SARS-CoV-2-associated. Using the MIRA data, every spike-specific TCR was mapped to the spike region that the TCR reacted to and assigned to either a CD4 or a CD8 class. Log10-transformed breadth and depth values were compared by one-way ANOVA with Sidak's multiple comparisons tests. The immuneACCESS repertoire file appears here via TCRdb, limited to in-frame rearrangements. These files lack a portion of the clones; in checked studies, under half of the deficit traces to unresolved V genes, and the cause of the others is not known. V and J calls and clone size are given by that table; D and trimming were obtained from the DNA. For this sample the table gives 100,000 to 120,000 clones, of which around 92% were detected only once. The ten biggest clones cover roughly 7.8% of the sample.

As to this clone: Its specific antigen is unknown. Base qualities are not provided; no much larger clone lies one nucleotide away.

The CDR3 sequence holds 15 residues, the cysteine and phenylalanine included. Kept here is only the CDR3 DNA, which spans 45 bases and is read in frame from base 1. Cut back by 1 base and 7 bases, the V and J ends lie 11 bases apart. CDR1 and CDR2 are read off the germline V gene as SGHAT and FQNNGV. Overall results and qualifications from the work: In the small 56-69-year group, the increase in depth fell short of significance, most likely because of low power. Because no day 14 peak-response samples were available, repertoires were characterized only after the peak T cell response. Reportedly, close to half of the unique spike-specific TCRs recognized epitopes lying outside the regions that are mutated in the B.1.351 and B.1.1.7 variants. CD4 TCRs associated with the vaccine covered the entire spike protein, and the dominant responses were in regions 160-218 and 743-854. After two AZD1222 doses, both the breadth and the depth of spike-specific TCRs were significantly higher than at day 0 and than in MenACWY recipients. Most participants were white British and females outnumbered males, and the authors suggested that clonal diversity may have been underestimated. Only a handful of AZD1222 recipients were SARS-CoV-2 seropositive at baseline, limiting conclusions about previously exposed vaccinees.

The clonotype comes from an adult in good health. The chain is assembled from TRBV11-2 and TRBJ1-6, with an unclear D gene assignment. The specimen comprised peripheral blood, sampled on day 0 of AZD1222 vaccination. The CDR3 reads CASSLGRQANSPLHF. The sequenced DNA is TGTGCCAGCAGCTTAGGGCGGCAGGCGAATTCACCCCTCCACTTT. With the rest looked up from the reference TRBV11-2 and TRBJ1-6 genes rather than sequenced, the full variable domain is EAGVAQSPRYKIIEKRQSVAFWCNPISGHATLYWYQQILGQGPKLLIQFQNNGVVDDSQLPKDRFSAERLKGVDSTLKIQPAKLEDSAVYLCASSLGRQANSPLHFGNGTRLTVT.